The 28 T cell receptor beta chains reported below all come from one sample, sequenced in a study of blood T cell repertoires in COVID-19. Libraries were prepared by immunoSEQ multiplex PCR; TCRdb keeps only in-frame clonotypes and omits some of them. Of 100,000 to 150,000 clones in the sample, more than 75% were seen once. Specimen: peripheral blood. These receptors were obtained from a human donor in a cohort sampled during active COVID-19.

The J gene is TRBJ2-7, the V gene TRBV11-1; TRBD2 aligns across 7 bases. After removal of 5 bases from V and 6 bases from J, the junction contained 10 bases not matched to a gene. This CDR3 is 14 amino acids long. CDR1 and CDR2 (germline): SGHAT, FQDESV (reference sequence). CDR3 residues: CASSPGRATSEQYF. In nucleotides, the CDR3 is TGTGCCAGCAGCCCAGGGAGGGCCACGAGCGAGCAGTACTTC.

This chain joins TRBV19 and TRBJ2-7; 7 bases match TRBD1. The CDR3 is 16 amino acids. Germline loops: CDR1 LNHDA, CDR2 SQIVND (reference sequence). The V and J ends lost 4 bases and 0 bases, in that order; junction bases with no gene match: 9. This CDR3 is CASSTLVGTASYEQYF. In DNA, the CDR3 is TGTGCCAGTAGTACATTAGTGGGGACAGCCTCCTACGAGCAGTACTTC.

This clone showed up just once. CDR3 residues: CASTLGRGERSNQPQHF. The CDR3 coding sequence is TGTGCCAGTACCCTCGGGAGAGGGGAGAGAAGCAATCAGCCCCAGCATTTT. The V gene is TRBV19, the J gene TRBJ1-5, with D possibly TRBD1 on 5 matching bases. The CDR3 totals 17 residues. CDR1 LNHDA and CDR2 SQIVND come from the germline V gene (reference sequence). Trimming took off 7 bases at V and 1 base at J, with 20 bases between the two ends.

The chain couples TRBV4-3 to TRBJ2-1, with a weak D call TRBD2 (6 bases). Trimming left V 0 bases short and J 4 bases short, with 16 bases between. The CDR3 covers 17 residues. The germline CDR1 and CDR2 sequences are LGHNA and YSLEER. The CDR3 reads CASSQDPPGTRYNEQFF. For the CDR3, the DNA is TGCGCCAGCAGCCAAGATCCTCCCGGGACTCGTTACAATGAGCAGTTCTTC.

The chain joins TRBV11-1 to TRBJ2-1; TRBD1 agrees at 8 bases. V lost 5 bases, J lost 5 bases, and 11 bases stayed unmatched. Per the germline V gene, CDR1 is SGHAT and CDR2 is FQDESV (reference sequence). The CDR3 has 16 amino acids. CDR3 DNA: TGTGCCAGCAGCCTTCAAATCGGACAGGGCGACAATGAGCAGTTCTTC. It translates to CASSLQIGQGDNEQFF.

The gene calls are TRBV3-1 (or the pseudogene TRBV3-2) and TRBJ2-1; 7 nucleotides agree with TRBD2. The V gene end was trimmed by 4 bases and the J gene end by 7 bases; junction bases not matched to a gene: 10. The CDR3 runs to 15 residues. The germline V gene encodes CDR1 LGHDT and CDR2 YNNKEL (reference sequence). Here the CDR3 reads CASSLGTMLRNEQFF. The CDR3 nucleotides read TGTGCCAGCAGCCTGGGGACTATGCTCAGGAATGAGCAGTTCTTC.

J is TRBJ2-1 and V is TRBV19, with 9 bases lining up with TRBD2. The germline V gene encodes CDR1 LNHDA and CDR2 SQIVND (reference sequence). The CDR3 totals 16 residues. Trimming took 2 bases from V and 4 from J; bases not matched to a gene: 6. The CDR3 loop is CASSIRTSVQYNEQFF. As DNA, the CDR3 is TGTGCCAGTAGTATACGGACTAGCGTACAATACAATGAGCAGTTCTTC.

This clone was found once. This chain uses TRBV18 with TRBJ2-3; 7 bases fit TRBD2. This CDR3 has 16 amino acids. The V gene end was trimmed by 2 bases and the J gene end by 1 base; junction bases not matched to a gene: 6. Germline lookup yields CDR1 KGHSH and CDR2 LQKENI. CDR3 DNA: TGTGCCAGCTCACCAATTCAGGGAGGGGGCACAGATACGCAGTATTTT. It translates to CASSPIQGGGTDTQYF.

The chain has TRBV24-1 and TRBJ2-3; D possibly corresponds to TRBD2 (6 bases). CDR1 and CDR2 (germline): KGHDR, SFDVKD. V was cut by 7 bases and J by 3 bases, with 19 bases left in between. CDR3 length equals 16 residues. The CDR3 here is CATSADRTAGTDTQYF. DNA for the CDR3: TGTGCCACCAGCGCAGATAGGACGGCGGGAACAGATACGCAGTATTTT.

The V gene is TRBV28, the J gene TRBJ1-2; 8 bases are shared with TRBD1. Germline loops: CDR1 MDHEN, CDR2 SYDVKM. After removal of 7 bases from V and 8 bases from J, the junction contained 12 bases not matched to a gene. The CDR3 consists of 14 residues. This CDR3 is CASTQDRAGRGYTF. CDR3 in DNA: TGTGCCAGCACTCAGGACAGGGCCGGGAGGGGCTACACCTTC.

V and J are TRBV2 and TRBJ1-2; 12 bases line up with TRBD1. Germline V gene data show CDR1 as SNHLY and CDR2 as FYNNEI. The CDR3 consists of 14 residues. The V gene end was trimmed by 6 bases and the J gene end by 4 bases; junction bases not matched to a gene: 3. The CDR3, as DNA: TGTGCCAGCAGAGGGACAGGGGGCGGCTATGGCTACACCTTC. It specifies CASRGTGGGYGYTF.

This chain uses TRBV4-3 with TRBJ2-1; no reliable D call. The CDR3 loop spans 13 amino acids. The germline V gene has CDR1 LGHNA and CDR2 YSLEER. V was clipped by 2 bases and J by 9 bases, with 11 bases between them. The CDR3: CASSQPTTGEQFF. In DNA, the CDR3 is TGCGCCAGCAGCCAACCCACGACGGGTGAGCAGTTCTTC.

The chain carries TRBV18 and TRBJ2-3; 7 nucleotides line up with TRBD2. Germline CDR1 and CDR2: KGHSH and LQKENI. V shed 0 bases, J shed 4 bases, and the junction held 7 bases outside the gene matches. The CDR3 contains 16 residues. The CDR3 sequence is CASSPPFGRRADTQYF. The CDR3 DNA sequence: TGTGCCAGCTCACCACCCTTCGGGAGGAGGGCAGATACGCAGTATTTT.

The V and J genes are TRBV24-1 and TRBJ2-1; 9 bases line up with TRBD2. Losses at the gene ends were 1 base for V and 1 base for J; bases not matched to a gene: 7. The CDR3 covers 18 residues. Germline-derived CDR1 and CDR2 are KGHDR and SFDVKD. CDR3 sequence reads: CATSDLLAGLGSYNEQFF. Here the CDR3 DNA reads TGTGCCACCAGTGATTTACTAGCGGGCCTGGGATCCTACAATGAGCAGTTCTTC.

V usage is TRBV19 and J usage is TRBJ2-7, with TRBD1 matching 7 bases. The CDR3 contains 15 residues. Germline lookup yields CDR1 LNHDA and CDR2 SQIVND (reference sequence). V lost 5 bases to trimming and J lost 2 bases; unmatched junction nucleotides: 9. CDR3 DNA: TGTGCCAGTAGTGCCCCGACAGGGCCCCCCTACGAGCAGTACTTC. Amino acid sequence: CASSAPTGPPYEQYF.

This clone was detected a few times. The CDR3 region has the DNA TGCGCCAGCAGCCAAGTCACCGGTAATCAGCCCCAGCATTTT. It yields the protein CASSQVTGNQPQHF. The rearrangement joins TRBV4-3 to TRBJ1-5; no clear D. The V end was cut by 1 base, the J end by 4 bases, with 8 bases between. Germline V gene lookup returns CDR1 LGHNA and CDR2 YSLEER. The CDR3 is 14 residues long.

This chain joins TRBV27 and TRBJ1-3; the D gene is possibly TRBD1 (5 bases). From germline, CDR1 is MNHEY and CDR2 SMNVEV (reference sequence). This CDR3 comprises 14 residues. The V gene lost 8 bases and the J gene lost 0 bases, with 11 bases spanning the gap. DNA for the CDR3: TGTGCCAGCTCCGTTGGGGCCTCTGGAAACACCATATATTTT. Protein: CASSVGASGNTIYF.

The gene calls are TRBV7-7 and TRBJ2-7, with 7 bases identical to TRBD1. Looked up from germline, CDR1 is SSHAT and CDR2 is FNYEAQ (reference sequence). This CDR3 region has 15 residues. The ends lost 2 bases at V and 0 bases at J; junction bases unmatched: 4. This CDR3 reads CASSLPGTASYEQYF. CDR3 in DNA: TGTGCCAGCAGCTTACCCGGGACAGCCTCCTACGAGCAGTACTTC. Drawing the rest from reference TRBV7-7 and TRBJ2-7, the complete variable domain is GAGVSQSPRYKVTKRGQDVTLRCDPISSHATLYWYQQALGQGPEFLTYFNYEAQPDKSGLPSDRFSAERPEGSISTLTIQRTEQRDSAMYRCASSLPGTASYEQYFGPGTRLTVT.

The CDR3 nucleotides are TGTGCCAGCAGCTTATATTCCAGGGTGGGGTTTGAAGCTTTCTTT. It codes for CASSLYSRVGFEAFF. This chain links TRBV7-9 with TRBJ1-1; tentatively, D is TRBD1 (5 bases). CDR3 length: 15 residues. In germline, CDR1 is SEHNR, CDR2 FQNEAQ (reference sequence). The germline V and J ends were trimmed by 2 bases and 7 bases, with 17 bases remaining between them.

The DNA for the CDR3 is TGCGCCAGCAGCCATGGCCAAAGTCCAGGGATAGTCTACGAGCAGTACTTC. Translation gives CASSHGQSPGIVYEQYF. This rearrangement joins TRBV4-3 to TRBJ2-7; D might be TRBD1 (5 bases). CDR1 is LGHNA and CDR2 is YSLEER in the germline V gene. V lost 3 bases to trimming and J lost 3 bases, with 21 bases between them. CDR3 size: 17 residues.

V usage is TRBV9 and J usage is TRBJ1-2, with D possibly TRBD1 on 6 matching bases. V was cut by 4 bases and J by 4 bases, with 11 bases left in between. Germline V gene sequence: CDR1 SGDLS, CDR2 YYNGEE. This CDR3 contains 13 residues. In DNA form, the CDR3 reads TGTGCCAGCAGCCCACAGGGCTCCTATGGCTACACCTTC. Its protein is CASSPQGSYGYTF.

This clone was seen once. The CDR3 DNA reads TGTGCCAGCAGTTTCCTCACCGGGGAGCTGTTTTTT. It translates to CASSFLTGELFF. This sequence joins TRBV28 and TRBJ2-2; unclear D gene. V shed 3 bases and J shed 4 bases, with 3 bases lying between them. The CDR3 loop spans 12 amino acids. Germline assignment: CDR1 MDHEN and CDR2 SYDVKM.

This rearrangement joins TRBV27 to TRBJ2-1; maybe TRBD2 (5 bases). CDR3 length: 17 residues. The V gene lost 5 bases and the J gene lost 1 base, with 18 bases spanning the gap. Germline values: CDR1 MNHEY, CDR2 SMNVEV (reference sequence). The CDR3 nucleotides are TGTGCCAGCAGTACCCTCCTAGCCCTCTTGTCCTACAATGAGCAGTTCTTC. Amino acids: CASSTLLALLSYNEQFF.

This chain joins TRBV25-1 and TRBJ2-5, with unresolved D. Trimming stripped 6 bases from V and 9 bases from J, with 23 bases between. The CDR3 has 15 amino acids. Germline CDR1 MGHDK, CDR2 SYGVNS. The CDR3 protein is CASRGPPGWRSAQYF. The CDR3 region has the DNA TGTGCCAGCAGAGGCCCCCCCGGGTGGCGATCGGCCCAGTACTTC. Complete variable domain (other parts from reference TRBV25-1 and TRBJ2-5): EADIYQTPRYLVIGTGKKITLECSQTMGHDKMYWYQQDPGMELHLIHYSYGVNSTEKGDLSSESTVSRIRTEHFPLTLESARPSHTSQYLCASRGPPGWRSAQYFGPGTRLLVL.

The chain combines TRBV24-1 with TRBJ1-1; 7 positions match TRBD1. The CDR3 extends over 15 amino acids. The trim removed 2 bases at V and 1 base at J, leaving 3 bases unmatched. Germline CDR1 KGHDR, CDR2 SFDVKD. In DNA, the CDR3 is TGTGCCACCAGTGATTCTTCAGGGGGGAACACTGAAGCTTTCTTT. Protein sequence: CATSDSSGGNTEAFF.

The V and J genes are TRBV9 and TRBJ1-1, with TRBD1 matching 7 bases. The V gene end was trimmed by 2 bases and the J gene end by 2 bases; junction bases not matched to a gene: 3. Germline CDR1 is SGDLS and CDR2 is YYNGEE. The CDR3 contains 14 residues. CDR3 nucleotide sequence: TGTGCCAGCAGCGTTCAAGGGGGCAACACTGAAGCTTTCTTT. Protein sequence: CASSVQGGNTEAFF.

Details on this clone: The junction departs from the called germline gene at one end, perhaps through a read error. The genes are TRBV25-1 and TRBJ1-1; D is ambiguous. Germline CDR1 reads MGHDK; CDR2 reads SYGVNS. The CDR3 is 13 amino acids. CDR3 sequence: CASREYKNTEAFF. CDR3 nucleotides: TGTGCCAGCAGGGAATACAAGAACACTGAAGCTTTCTTT.

The J gene is TRBJ1-1, the V gene TRBV6-5; 7 nucleotides line up with TRBD1. Germline lookup yields CDR1 MNHEY and CDR2 SVGAGI. This CDR3 region has 11 residues. As DNA, the CDR3 is TGTGACAAAGGTAGGGGGCGGGTAGCTTTCTTT. Residues: CDKGRGRVAFF.